Below are 5 T cell receptor beta chains sequenced from a single sample in a study of T cells after yellow fever vaccination. MiXCR, applied by TCRdb to the 5' RACE reads, yields one record per CDR3 protein. The sample shows roughly 4,800 distinct CDR3 sequences, over 6% of them seen only once. The sample in question was PBMCs, either bulk or a sorted T-cell subset (CD4+, CD8+, memory, or dextramer-sorted; not recorded which), obtained 15 days after the yellow fever booster vaccination. Receptors originate from a man younger than 45 who received the YFV17D yellow fever vaccine.

This clonotype is medium-sized (0.01 to 0.1%). The V call is TRBV29-1, the J call TRBJ1-4; 7 bases match TRBD1. The CDR3 sequence is 15 residues long. The V segment lost 7 bases and the J segment 2 bases; nucleotides outside the gene matches: 10. CDR1 SQVTM and CDR2 ANQGSEA come from the germline V gene. CDR3 sequence reads: CSAGTAGGTNEKLFF. The CDR3 DNA reads as TGCAGCGCCGGGACAGCCGGAGGGACTAATGAAAAACTGTTTTTT.

The CDR3 DNA reads TGTACCTTCTGTTTAGGAATCCGGGACAGGGAAACGAACACTGAAGCTTTCTTT. Protein: CTFCLGIRDRETNTEAFF. The rearrangement uses TRBV2 and TRBJ1-1; 9 nucleotides line up with TRBD1. The CDR3 totals 18 residues. CDR1 is SNHLY, CDR2 FYNNEI, per germline.

This clonotype is termed medium-sized. The chain joins TRBV6-5 to TRBJ2-3; the D is unclear. V lost 7 bases and J 6 bases, leaving 17 bases between the germline ends. This CDR3 spans 14 amino acids. Germline V CDR1 and CDR2: MNHEY, SVGAGI. CDR3 amino acids: CASNRLGEIDTQYF. DNA of the CDR3: TGTGCCAGCAACAGACTGGGCGAGATTGATACGCAGTATTTT.

This clonotype is categorized as medium-sized (0.01 to 0.1%). The V call is TRBV5-1, the J call TRBJ2-1; TRBD2 matches at 7 bases. This CDR3 has 16 residues. V shed 4 bases and J 0 bases; nucleotides not matched to a gene: 7. CDR1 and CDR2 from the germline V gene are SGHRS and YFSETQ. CDR3 bases: TGCGCCAGCAGCCTAATGACTAGCCGCTCCTACAATGAGCAGTTCTTC. Translation gives CASSLMTSRSYNEQFF.

This clonotype was detected only a few times. This rearrangement joins TRBV7-2 to TRBJ2-2; no definite D call. CDR3 length: 12 residues. V lost 3 bases to trimming and J lost 8 bases, with 7 bases between them. Germline CDR1 reads SGHTA; CDR2 reads FQGNSA. CDR3 residues: CASSLNLGELFF. In DNA form, the CDR3 reads TGTGCCAGCAGCTTGAATCTTGGGGAGCTGTTTTTT.